This TCR beta chain was recovered during a study of blood T cell repertoires in COVID-19. Methods used by the authors: Amplifying reference gene primers gave estimates of nucleated cell counts. Using immunoSEQ multiplex PCR, the repertoire was profiled, and TCRdb retains in-frame clones only, with some absent. V, J and clone size were drawn from that table, and D and trimming were deduced from the DNA. The sample consists of some 180,000 clones, about 78% of them appearing once. The V gene's germline CDR1 is SNHLY and CDR2 FYNNEI. CDR3 size: 14 residues. The V segment lost 4 bases and the J segment 8 bases; nucleotides outside the gene matches: 8.

This TCR was sampled from a woman aged 45-59 years with active or convalescent COVID-19. The sequenced sample consisted of peripheral blood. The J gene is TRBJ2-1, the V gene TRBV2, with TRBD2 identical over 7 bases. The CDR3: CASSGAGVVDEQFF. CDR3 DNA: TGTGCCAGCAGTGGGGCGGGAGTGGTGGATGAGCAGTTCTTC.